This TCR beta chain was identified during a study of blood T cell repertoires in COVID-19. Study context: The samples span acute and convalescent COVID-19 from the United States, Italy and Spain.

The method was immunoSEQ multiplex PCR; TCRdb's version includes in-frame clones alone and lacks a portion of them. There are roughly 220,000 clones in the sample; 84% occur only once, and more than 4.5% lies in the top ten. The CDR3 has 14 residues. Germline assignment: CDR1 LGHDT and CDR2 YNNKEL (reference sequence). The ends lost 4 bases at V and 6 bases at J; junction bases unmatched: 8. This clonotype originated in a woman aged 55-69 years who had recovered from COVID-19. The V and J genes are TRBV3-1 (or the pseudogene TRBV3-2) and TRBJ1-2, with TRBD1 matching 7 bases. Sequencing was performed on peripheral blood. The CDR3 nucleotides read TGTGCCAGCAGCCCTTTTCAAGGGGGCAATGGCTACACCTTC. Translation: CASSPFQGGNGYTF.